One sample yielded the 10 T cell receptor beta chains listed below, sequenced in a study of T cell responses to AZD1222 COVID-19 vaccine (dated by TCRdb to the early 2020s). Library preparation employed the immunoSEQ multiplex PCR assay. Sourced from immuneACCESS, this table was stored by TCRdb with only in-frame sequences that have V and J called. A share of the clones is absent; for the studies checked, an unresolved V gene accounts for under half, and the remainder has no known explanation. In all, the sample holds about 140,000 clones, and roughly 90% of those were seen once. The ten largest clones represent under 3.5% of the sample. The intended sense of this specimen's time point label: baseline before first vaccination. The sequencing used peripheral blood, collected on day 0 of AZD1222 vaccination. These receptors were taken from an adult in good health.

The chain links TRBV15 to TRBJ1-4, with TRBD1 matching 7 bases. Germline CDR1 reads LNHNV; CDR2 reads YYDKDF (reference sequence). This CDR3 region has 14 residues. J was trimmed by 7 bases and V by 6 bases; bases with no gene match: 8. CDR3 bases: TGTGCCACCAGGAGTCAGCAGGGGGGTGAAAAACTGTTTTTT. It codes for CATRSQQGGEKLFF.

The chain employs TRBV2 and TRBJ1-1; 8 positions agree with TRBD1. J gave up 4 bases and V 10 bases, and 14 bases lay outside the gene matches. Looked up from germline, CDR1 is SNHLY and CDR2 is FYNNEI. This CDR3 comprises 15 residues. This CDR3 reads CATRLRTGSATEAFF. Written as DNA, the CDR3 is TGTGCCACCAGACTAAGGACAGGGTCGGCCACTGAAGCTTTCTTT. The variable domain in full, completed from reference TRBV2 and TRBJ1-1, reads EPEVTQTPSHQVTQMGQEVILRCVPISNHLYFYWYRQILGQKVEFLVSFYNNEISEKSEIFDDQFSVERPDGSNFTLKIRSTKLEDSAMYFCATRLRTGSATEAFFGQGTRLTVV.

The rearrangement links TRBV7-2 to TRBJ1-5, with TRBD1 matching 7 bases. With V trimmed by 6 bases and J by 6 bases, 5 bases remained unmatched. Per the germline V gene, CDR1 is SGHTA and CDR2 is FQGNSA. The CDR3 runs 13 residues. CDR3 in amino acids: CASSPDRVQPQHF. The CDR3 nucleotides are TGTGCCAGCAGTCCTGACAGGGTTCAGCCCCAGCATTTT.

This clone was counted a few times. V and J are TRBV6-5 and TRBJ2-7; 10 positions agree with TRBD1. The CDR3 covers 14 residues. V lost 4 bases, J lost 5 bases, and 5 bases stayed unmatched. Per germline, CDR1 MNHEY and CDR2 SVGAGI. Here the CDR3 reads CASSSSGTGDEQYF. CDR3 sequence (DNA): TGTGCCAGCAGTTCGTCCGGGACAGGGGACGAGCAGTACTTC.

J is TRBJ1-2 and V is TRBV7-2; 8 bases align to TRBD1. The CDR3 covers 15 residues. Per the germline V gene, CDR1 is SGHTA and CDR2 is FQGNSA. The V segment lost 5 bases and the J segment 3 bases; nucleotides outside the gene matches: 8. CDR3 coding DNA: TGTGCCAGCAGCCCTGGACAGGGCTACGACTATGGCTACACCTTC. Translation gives CASSPGQGYDYGYTF.

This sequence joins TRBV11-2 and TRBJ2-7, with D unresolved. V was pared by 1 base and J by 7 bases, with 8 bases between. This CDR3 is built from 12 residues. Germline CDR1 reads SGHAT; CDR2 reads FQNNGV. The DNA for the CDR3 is TGTGCCAGCAGCTTAGTCGGAGAGGAGCAGTACTTC. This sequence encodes CASSLVGEEQYF.

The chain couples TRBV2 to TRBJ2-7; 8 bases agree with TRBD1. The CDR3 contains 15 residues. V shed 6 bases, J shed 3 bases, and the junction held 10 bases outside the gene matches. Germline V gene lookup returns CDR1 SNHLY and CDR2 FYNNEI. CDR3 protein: CASRPPDRANYEQYF. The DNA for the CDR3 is TGTGCCAGCAGGCCCCCGGACAGGGCAAACTACGAGCAGTACTTC.

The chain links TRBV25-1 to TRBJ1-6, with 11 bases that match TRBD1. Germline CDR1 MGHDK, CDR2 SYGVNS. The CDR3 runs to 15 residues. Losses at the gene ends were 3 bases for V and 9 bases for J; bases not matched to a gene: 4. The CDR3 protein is CASSDGTGGGSPLHF. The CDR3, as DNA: TGTGCCAGCAGTGATGGGACAGGGGGGGGTTCACCCCTCCACTTT.

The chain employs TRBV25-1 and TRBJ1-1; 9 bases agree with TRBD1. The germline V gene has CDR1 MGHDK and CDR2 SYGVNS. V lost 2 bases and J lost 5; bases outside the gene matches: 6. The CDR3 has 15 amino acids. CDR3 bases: TGTGCCAGCAGTGAACTAGACAGGGGGGATACTGAAGCTTTCTTT. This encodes CASSELDRGDTEAFF. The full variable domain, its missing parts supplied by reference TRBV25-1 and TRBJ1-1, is EADIYQTPRYLVIGTGKKITLECSQTMGHDKMYWYQQDPGMELHLIHYSYGVNSTEKGDLSSESTVSRIRTEHFPLTLESARPSHTSQYLCASSELDRGDTEAFFGQGTRLTVV.

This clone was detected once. The CDR3 loop is CASSLEGRGESSYEQYF. The CDR3 bases are TGCGCCAGCAGCTTGGAAGGTCGGGGGGAAAGTTCCTACGAGCAGTACTTC. The chain carries TRBV5-1 and TRBJ2-7; 7 nucleotides line up with TRBD2. V gave up 0 bases and J gave up 1 base; unmatched junction bases: 10. This CDR3 region has 17 residues. CDR1 SGHRS and CDR2 YFSETQ come from the germline V gene. Full variable domain (remainder filled in from reference TRBV5-1 and TRBJ2-7): KAGVTQTPRYLIKTRGQQVTLSCSPISGHRSVSWYQQTPGQGLQFLFEYFSETQRNKGNFPGRFSGRQFSNSRSEMNVSTLELGDSALYLCASSLEGRGESSYEQYFGPGTRLTVT.